The present T cell receptor (beta chain) was sequenced within a study of T cells in Graves' hyperthyroidism and ophthalmopathy. The CDR3 regions of TCR beta were amplified from RNA transcripts. RT-PCR in the first round (using the HTBI primer set) targeted the TCR CDR3. TCRdb re-called the multiplex PCR reads through MiXCR, storing one row per CDR3 protein. The sample contains about 350,000 distinct CDR3 sequences, over 12% of which appear only once. This CDR3 region has 16 residues. Germline assignment: CDR1 SNHLY and CDR2 FYNNEI. V dropped 8 bases and J dropped 0 bases, with 20 bases sitting between them. General study results and limits: Most thyroid-expanded clonotypes above 0.001 were also found in blood.

For ophthalmopathy patients, the Clinical Activity Score was at least 3 and the NOSPECS grade at least 4; duration was under 3 months. This clonotype was detected many times. Its target is unknown. This TCR was sampled from a woman aged 55-70 years with Graves' ophthalmopathy. V gene TRBV2 combines with J gene TRBJ2-7; maybe TRBD2 (5 bases). Sequencing input: blood. CDR3 nucleotides: TGTGCCAGCTCCGAGGGATCGGTGGGTAGCTCCTACGAGCAGTACTTC. Protein: CASSEGSVGSSYEQYF.